The 25 T cell receptor beta chains reported below all come from one sample, sequenced in a study of memory B cells and T cells in multiple sclerosis. Only in-frame clones appear in the TCRdb table, and some are missing; sequencing was by immunoSEQ multiplex PCR. The table lists 15,000 or so clones, roughly three quarters of them singletons. The sample consisted of memory (CD45RO+) CD4+ T cells from blood. All receptors come from a human donor with multiple sclerosis.

The chain links TRBV7-3 to TRBJ2-3, with TRBD2 matching 13 bases. Trimming cost V 8 bases and J 2 bases; bases outside gene matches: 4. The CDR3 loop spans 15 amino acids. From germline, CDR1 is SGHTA and CDR2 FQGTGA. DNA for the CDR3: TGTGCCAGCGGACTAGCGGGGGACCTCACAGATACGCAGTATTTT. Its protein is CASGLAGDLTDTQYF. Variable domain in full (rest from reference TRBV7-3 and TRBJ2-3): GAGVSQTPSNKVTEKGKYVELRCDPISGHTALYWYRQSLGQGPEFLIYFQGTGAADDSGLPNDRFFAVRPEGSVSTLKIQRTERGDSAVYLCASGLAGDLTDTQYFGPGTRLTVL.

V gene TRBV4-1 combines with J gene TRBJ2-7; possibly TRBD1 for D (6 bases). Germline loops: CDR1 MGHRA, CDR2 YSYEKL. V shed 1 base and J shed 9 bases, with 16 bases lying between them. This CDR3 comprises 14 residues. CDR3 bases: TGCGCCAGCAGCCAAGTGCAGGGTCGAGGGGGGCAGTACTTC. It translates to CASSQVQGRGGQYF.

The V call is TRBV2, the J call TRBJ2-7; 8 bases are shared with TRBD1. The V gene's germline CDR1 is SNHLY and CDR2 FYNNEI. The CDR3 spans 13 residues. The V segment lost 5 bases and the J segment 6 bases; nucleotides outside the gene matches: 6. CDR3 nucleotide sequence: TGTGCCAGCAGTTGGGACAGGATTGGCGAGCAGTACTTC. It encodes CASSWDRIGEQYF. The whole variable domain, remainder taken from reference TRBV2 and TRBJ2-7, is EPEVTQTPSHQVTQMGQEVILRCVPISNHLYFYWYRQILGQKVEFLVSFYNNEISEKSEIFDDQFSVERPDGSNFTLKIRSTKLEDSAMYFCASSWDRIGEQYFGPGTRLTVT.

V is TRBV6-5 and J is TRBJ2-1; 10 nucleotides align to TRBD2. The CDR3 sequence is 15 residues long. Trimming took 7 bases from V and 7 from J; bases not matched to a gene: 10. Germline-derived CDR1 and CDR2 are MNHEY and SVGAGI. In DNA, the CDR3 is TGTGCCAGCACCGAACTAGCGGGACCGAAGAATGAGCAGTTCTTC. This gives the protein CASTELAGPKNEQFF.

This sequence joins TRBV19 and TRBJ1-2; the match to TRBD1 covers 7 bases. J was trimmed by 4 bases and V by 5 bases; bases with no gene match: 13. Germline CDR1 is LNHDA and CDR2 is SQIVND (reference sequence). The CDR3 is made up of 16 amino acids. CDR3 nucleotide sequence: TGTGCCAGTAGTCCCCGCCGACAGGGTGTCGGCTATGGCTACACCTTC. This translates into CASSPRRQGVGYGYTF.

The rearrangement links TRBV14 to TRBJ2-7; D perhaps matches TRBD1 (5 bases). With 1 base removed from V and 6 bases from J, the gap between germline ends came to 16 bases. Per germline, CDR1 SGHDN and CDR2 FVKESK. CDR3 length: 15 amino acids. The CDR3 DNA is TGTGCCAGCAGCCAAGGCAGGGCAGGCCGCGGCGAGCAGTACTTC. This translates into CASSQGRAGRGEQYF.

This clone turned up a few times. The chain uses TRBV16 and TRBJ2-5; D call uncertain. Germline-derived CDR1 and CDR2 are KGHSY and FQNENV. V gave up 2 bases and J gave up 4 bases, with 5 bases separating them. This CDR3 is built from 12 residues. The CDR3: CASSQTGETQYF. The CDR3 nucleotides are TGTGCCAGCAGCCAAACTGGAGAGACCCAGTACTTC.

The gene calls are TRBV5-1 and TRBJ1-3, with D maybe TRBD1 (5 bases). The germline gives CDR1 SGHRS, CDR2 YFSETQ. The CDR3 spans 14 residues. V gave up 5 bases and J gave up 1 base, with 10 bases separating them. In DNA form, the CDR3 reads TGCGCCAGCAGTGCGACAGATTCTGGAAACACCATATATTTT. Amino acid sequence: CASSATDSGNTIYF.

The rearrangement joins TRBV6-1 to TRBJ1-2; 8 bases fit TRBD1. Germline loops: CDR1 MNHNS, CDR2 SASEGT. After removal of 5 bases from V and 2 bases from J, the junction contained 7 bases not matched to a gene. The CDR3 sequence is 15 residues long. DNA of the CDR3: TGTGCCAGCAGTACGCCCCGGACAGGGAACTATGGCTACACCTTC. Its translation: CASSTPRTGNYGYTF.

The chain employs TRBV5-1 and TRBJ2-6; TRBD1 is a possible D gene (6 bases). CDR3 length equals 16 residues. The V gene's germline CDR1 is SGHRS and CDR2 YFSETQ. Trimming took 5 bases from V and 0 from J, leaving 12 bases between them. Written as DNA, the CDR3 is TGCGCCAGCAGATCAGGGACACCCTCTGGGGCCAACGTCCTGACTTTC. Translating it yields CASRSGTPSGANVLTF.

In this sample, this clone turned up a few times. The genes are TRBV7-9 and TRBJ2-7, with 11 bases identical to TRBD2. Germline lookup yields CDR1 SEHNR and CDR2 FQNEAQ (reference sequence). This CDR3 has 14 amino acids. V was pared by 6 bases and J by 2 bases, with 3 bases of the junction left unmatched. CDR3 region: CASRLAGGPYEQYF. The DNA for the CDR3 is TGTGCCAGCAGGCTAGCGGGGGGTCCCTACGAGCAGTACTTC.

The chain has TRBV2 and TRBJ2-3; possibly TRBD1 for D (6 bases). In germline, CDR1 is SNHLY, CDR2 FYNNEI. The V end lost 9 bases, the J end lost 0 bases, and 13 bases lay between the germline ends. This CDR3 has 14 residues. The CDR3 reads CASRGTLSTDTQYF. DNA of the CDR3: TGTGCCAGTAGGGGGACGCTCAGCACAGATACGCAGTATTTT. The full variable domain, its missing parts supplied by reference TRBV2 and TRBJ2-3, is EPEVTQTPSHQVTQMGQEVILRCVPISNHLYFYWYRQILGQKVEFLVSFYNNEISEKSEIFDDQFSVERPDGSNFTLKIRSTKLEDSAMYFCASRGTLSTDTQYFGPGTRLTVL.

The chain has TRBV5-1 and TRBJ2-1; 10 bases are a match to TRBD2. Trimming cost V 4 bases and J 0 bases; bases outside gene matches: 13. Germline-derived CDR1 and CDR2 are SGHRS and YFSETQ. The CDR3 is made up of 19 amino acids. CDR3 residues: CASSGQHTSGKFSYNEQFF. DNA for the CDR3: TGCGCCAGCAGCGGGCAACATACTAGCGGGAAATTCTCCTACAATGAGCAGTTCTTC.

The chain has TRBV7-2 and TRBJ2-1, with D perhaps matching TRBD1 (6 bases). CDR1 and CDR2 from the germline V gene are SGHTA and FQGNSA. This CDR3 comprises 15 residues. Trimming took off 10 bases at V and 4 bases at J, with 20 bases between the two ends. The CDR3, as DNA: TGTGCCATGACCATTAGATCAGGGGCGTACAATGAGCAGTTCTTC. It yields the protein CAMTIRSGAYNEQFF.

The chain links TRBV18 to TRBJ2-7; no clear D. V gave up 2 bases and J gave up 1 base, with 9 bases separating them. The CDR3 length is 14 residues. The germline gives CDR1 KGHSH, CDR2 LQKENI. The CDR3 loop is CASSPTAQSYEQYF. The CDR3 DNA follows: TGTGCCAGCTCACCAACAGCTCAATCCTACGAGCAGTACTTC.

The chain uses TRBV15 and TRBJ2-7; 12 bases match TRBD2. V lost 4 bases to trimming and J lost 6 bases; unmatched junction nucleotides: 7. The CDR3 is made up of 15 amino acids. Germline-derived CDR1 and CDR2 are LNHNV and YYDKDF (reference sequence). This CDR3 reads CATSKLAGGLSEQYF. Written as DNA, the CDR3 is TGTGCCACCAGCAAGCTAGCGGGGGGGCTATCCGAGCAGTACTTC. Variable domain in full (rest from reference TRBV15 and TRBJ2-7): DAMVIQNPRYQVTQFGKPVTLSCSQTLNHNVMYWYQQKSSQAPKLLFHYYDKDFNNEADTPDNFQSRRPNTSFCFLDIRSPGLGDTAMYLCATSKLAGGLSEQYFGPGTRLTVT.

The chain combines TRBV7-3 with TRBJ2-3; 7 bases line up with TRBD2. V lost 2 bases to trimming and J lost 1 base; unmatched junction nucleotides: 0. This CDR3 has 14 amino acids. Germline V gives CDR1 SGHTA, CDR2 FQGTGA. The CDR3 loop reads CASSLRGGTDTQYF. CDR3 DNA: TGTGCCAGCAGCTTACGGGGGGGCACAGATACGCAGTATTTT.

The rearrangement joins TRBV29-1 to TRBJ1-1; D gene unclear. The CDR3 has 12 residues. The germline V gene encodes CDR1 SQVTM and CDR2 ANQGSEA. Trimming cost V 7 bases and J 1 base, with 10 bases left between them. The CDR3 DNA sequence: TGCAGCGGCCACTTCGGGAACACTGAAGCTTTCTTT. The encoded protein is CSGHFGNTEAFF.

V usage is TRBV4-2 and J usage is TRBJ2-1, with 9 bases aligning to TRBD2. CDR3 length equals 15 residues. CDR1 is LGHNA and CDR2 is YNFKEQ in the germline V gene. The ends lost 4 bases at V and 8 bases at J; junction bases unmatched: 9. CDR3 coding DNA: TGTGCCAGCAGCCCAGTAGCGGGAGACATTTATGAGCAGTTCTTC. Its translation is CASSPVAGDIYEQFF.

This sequence joins TRBV9 and TRBJ1-2, with D possibly TRBD1 on 5 matching bases. V lost 0 bases and J lost 2, with 11 bases in between. The CDR3 has 15 amino acids. Germline-derived CDR1 and CDR2 are SGDLS and YYNGEE. CDR3 sequence: CASSVGAGSNYGYTF. In DNA, the CDR3 is TGTGCCAGCAGCGTAGGGGCAGGGTCCAACTATGGCTACACCTTC.

This chain connects TRBV6-5 to TRBJ1-5, with TRBD1 identical over 8 bases. Germline values: CDR1 MNHEY, CDR2 SVGAGI. The CDR3 covers 15 residues. Losses at the gene ends were 5 bases for V and 4 bases for J; bases not matched to a gene: 7. The CDR3 DNA reads as TGTGCCAGCAGTGCACGACAGGGGTGGAATCAGCCCCAGCATTTT. As protein: CASSARQGWNQPQHF.

The rearrangement joins TRBV9 to TRBJ2-5; no definite D call. Germline loops: CDR1 SGDLS, CDR2 YYNGEE. There are 15 residues in the CDR3. Deletions cut 0 bases from V and 0 bases from J, with 9 bases between. In DNA form, the CDR3 reads TGTGCCAGCAGCGTAGGGTGGCCGTACCAAGAGACCCAGTACTTC. Translating it yields CASSVGWPYQETQYF.

The chain has TRBV2 and TRBJ2-7; maybe TRBD1 (5 bases). CDR3 length: 12 amino acids. V shed 1 base and J shed 5 bases, with 6 bases lying between them. The germline CDR1 and CDR2 sequences are SNHLY and FYNNEI. Here the CDR3 reads CASSEGGHEQYF. CDR3 nucleotides: TGTGCCAGCAGTGAAGGGGGCCACGAGCAGTACTTC.

The chain combines TRBV6-5 with TRBJ2-3; the D is unclear. The V gene's germline CDR1 is MNHEY and CDR2 SVGAGI. Trimming shortened V by 6 bases and J by 6 bases, and 7 bases separated the two germline ends. The CDR3 contains 11 residues. Here the CDR3 reads CASSPMDTQYF. CDR3 sequence (DNA): TGTGCCAGCAGCCCCATGGATACGCAGTATTTT.

This clone was counted only a few times. This chain uses TRBV30 with TRBJ2-5, with a possible D match to TRBD2 (7 bases). CDR1 and CDR2 (germline): GTSNPN, SVGIG (reference sequence). V lost 8 bases to trimming and J lost 3 bases, with 16 bases between them. The CDR3 length is 13 residues. The CDR3 protein is CATLGAGEETQYF. The CDR3 nucleotides are TGTGCCACCCTGGGGGCGGGAGAAGAGACCCAGTACTTC.